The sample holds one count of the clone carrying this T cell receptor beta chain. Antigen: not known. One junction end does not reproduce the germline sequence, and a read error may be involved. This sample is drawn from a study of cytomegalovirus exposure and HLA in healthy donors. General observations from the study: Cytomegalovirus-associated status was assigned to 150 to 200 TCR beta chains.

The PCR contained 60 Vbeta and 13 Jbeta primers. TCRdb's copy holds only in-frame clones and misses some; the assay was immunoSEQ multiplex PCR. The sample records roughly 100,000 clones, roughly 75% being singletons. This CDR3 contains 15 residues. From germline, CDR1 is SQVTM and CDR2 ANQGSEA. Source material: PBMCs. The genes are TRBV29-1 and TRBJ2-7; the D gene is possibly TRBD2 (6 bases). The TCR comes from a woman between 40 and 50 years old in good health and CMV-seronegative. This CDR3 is CSAEIGASETYEQYF. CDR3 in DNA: TGCAGCGCTGAAATTGGGGCTAGCGAGACCTACGAGCAGTACTTC.